These T cell receptor beta chains were read from a single sample in a study of blood T cell repertoires in COVID-19. Method: immunoSEQ multiplex PCR; TCRdb's copy keeps in-frame clones and lacks some. The sample yields 200,000 to 300,000 clones, 85% seen once. Sequenced input: PBMCs or T cells enriched from blood (not recorded which). The receptors come from a woman in her 50s with acute COVID-19. The CDR3 runs from the conserved cysteine through the conserved F or W. A D gene is named only where the DNA matches it firmly. The size field is filled for only some rows; it gives once, few, many or a size class.

clone_size	j_call	v_call	d_call	cdr3_aa	cdr3_nt
-	TRBJ1-2	TRBV6-5	-	CASTSRTALYGYTF	TGTGCCAGCACCAGTAGGACAGCACTCTATGGCTACACCTTC
-	TRBJ1-4	TRBV20-1	-	CSASTGNEKLFF	TGCAGTGCTAGTACGGGTAATGAAAAACTGTTTTTT
-	TRBJ1-2	TRBV4-3	-	CASSQGRGVGYGYTF	TGCGCCAGCAGCCAAGGGCGGGGAGTCGGCTATGGCTACACCTTC
once	TRBJ1-6	TRBV18	TRBD1	CASSSDRDSPLHF	TGTGCCAGCTCATCGGACAGGGATTCACCCCTCCACTTT
-	TRBJ1-1	TRBV7-2	-	CASSRTANTEAFF	TGTGCCAGCAGCCGGACAGCAAACACTGAAGCTTTCTTT
few	TRBJ1-2	TRBV5-4	TRBD1	CASSLPGQGDYGYTF	TGTGCCAGCAGCTTGCCCGGACAGGGTGACTATGGCTACACCTTC
-	TRBJ2-1	TRBV7-2	-	CASTPRTSSYNEQFF	TGTGCCAGCACCCCTCGCACGAGCTCCTACAATGAGCAGTTCTTC
-	TRBJ1-1	TRBV5-1	-	CASHREGMNTEAFF	TGCGCCAGCCACCGTGAGGGAATGAACACTGAAGCTTTCTTT
-	TRBJ1-1	TRBV11-3	-	CASSLRGGNTEAFF	TGTGCCAGCAGCTTAAGGGGAGGGAACACTGAAGCTTTCTTT
-	TRBJ1-6	TRBV7-6	TRBD1	CASSLRQGGANSPLHF	TGTGCCAGCAGCTTACGACAGGGGGGGGCCAATTCACCCCTCCACTTT
-	TRBJ2-3	TRBV12-3/TRBV12-4	-	CASTQGTDTQYF	TGTGCCAGCACCCAGGGAACAGATACGCAGTATTTT